Included here is one TCR beta chain sequence, with context. Its matching antigen is unknown. The data belong to a study of T cell repertoires in cytomegalovirus infection. Study observations and caveats: Identification of carriers of CMV plus the relevant HLA was performed using cumulative public TCR beta family frequency. Dominating the ex vivo response were HLA-C-restricted CMV-specific TCR beta clonotypes.

TCRdb passed the reads through MiXCR, listing each CDR3 protein once. The sample has some 130,000 distinct CDR3 sequences, more than 20% seen once. Between the trimmed V and J ends, which lost 1 base and 5 bases, there was a span of 12 bases. Germline V CDR1 and CDR2: SGHTA, FQGNSA. This CDR3 is 15 amino acids long. The specimen was PBMCs, sequenced either directly or after in vitro stimulation (not recorded which). The sequence came from a human donor in good health (CMV status not recorded). Some clones in this sample may be carry-over from other donors' samples. The chain is built from TRBV7-2 and TRBJ2-1; D may match TRBD1 or TRBD2 (6 bases each). DNA of the CDR3: TGTGCCAGCAGCTTAGAAGGGGGAGGTCACAATGAGCAGTTCTTC. This encodes CASSLEGGGHNEQFF. The complete variable domain, with remaining parts taken from reference TRBV7-2 and TRBJ2-1, reads GAGVSQSPSNKVTEKGKDVELRCDPISGHTALYWYRQSLGQGLEFLIYFQGNSAPDKSGLPSDRFSAERTGGSVSTLTIQRTQQEDSAVYLCASSLEGGGHNEQFFGPGTRLTVL.